The present T cell receptor (beta chain) was sequenced within a study of blood T cell repertoires in COVID-19. Study summary: Collection of acute and convalescent COVID-19 samples took place in the United States, Italy and Spain. Sources were T cells, B-cell-depleted T cells, or PBMCs; the material itself was cDNA or gDNA.

Trimming shortened V by 6 bases and J by 4 bases, and 13 bases separated the two germline ends. The germline V gene encodes CDR1 MNHEY and CDR2 SVGAGI. The CDR3 consists of 15 residues. Per the original methods: Reference gene primer amplification gave estimated nucleated cell counts. Sequenced by immunoSEQ multiplex PCR; TCRdb stores in-frame clones only, minus some. V, J and clone size were drawn from that table, and D and trimming were deduced from the DNA. The repertoire holds 130,000 to 150,000 clones, with around 90% as singletons. Sequences were obtained from peripheral blood. The genes are TRBV6-5 and TRBJ1-6, with D hard to call. This TCR came from a man between 65 and 85 years old with acute or convalescent COVID-19. This chain's CDR3 is CASRGGQVYNSPLHF. The CDR3 coding sequence is TGTGCCAGCAGGGGAGGGCAGGTGTATAATTCACCCCTCCACTTT.